The 32 T cell receptor beta chains presented below share a single source sample, sequenced in a study of Graves' ophthalmopathy and Graves' hyperthyroidism (dated by TCRdb to the late 2010s). These reads were obtained on an Illumina HiSeq 2000. For repertoire sequencing, the TCR beta CDR3 regions were amplified from RNA transcripts. The first round of RT-PCR was done with HTBI primers and the Qiagen OneStep RT-PCR kit, and was followed by a second round of multiplex PCR, then size selection and purification. TCRdb passed the public sequencing reads through fastp at Q25 and MiXCR, retaining productive beta sequences. Entries are consolidated by CDR3 protein sequence, retaining the most common genes and DNA. This sample holds about 500,000 distinct CDR3 sequences; roughly 40% were observed only once. About 4.2% of the sample rests with the top ten. Sequences were obtained from peripheral blood or thyroid tissue (not recorded which). These receptors all stem from an adult man with Graves' hyperthyroidism.

The sample holds many counts of this clonotype. The chain couples TRBV5-6 to TRBJ2-5, with D unclear. Germline V gives CDR1 SGHDT, CDR2 YYEEEE. CDR3 length equals 14 residues. Trimming pared 0 bases from V and 4 bases from J, leaving 10 bases between. For the CDR3, the DNA is TGTGCCAGCAGCTTGGTCCAGGTTGGAGAGACCCAGTACTTC. Its translation: CASSLVQVGETQYF.

The V call is TRBV2, the J call TRBJ2-7; D is possibly TRBD2 (7 bases). This CDR3 contains 16 residues. Germline CDR1 and CDR2: SNHLY and FYNNEI. Trimming left V 4 bases short and J 7 bases short, with 23 bases between. This CDR3 is CASSVGAESGVEEQYF. The CDR3 DNA follows: TGTGCCAGCAGTGTGGGGGCGGAGAGCGGGGTCGAGGAGCAGTACTTC.

The CDR3 here is CSVEEPLRGQNEQFF. For the CDR3, the DNA is TGCAGCGTTGAAGAGCCTCTCAGGGGGCAGAATGAGCAGTTCTTC. J is TRBJ2-5 and V is TRBV29-1; TRBD1 matches at 8 bases. Near its end, the DNA agrees better with TRBJ2-1, so the J call may be wrong. This CDR3 spans 15 amino acids. Germline lookup yields CDR1 SQVTM and CDR2 ANQGSEA.

As for this clonotype: An end of the junction differs from the germline gene, which may be a read error. The chain couples TRBV7-2 to TRBJ1-1; TRBD1 is a possible D gene (6 bases). Germline V CDR1 and CDR2: SGHTA, FQGNSA. The CDR3 length is 14 residues. CDR3 sequence reads: CTSSSTGLNSEAFF. CDR3 nucleotide sequence: TGTACCAGCAGCTCAACAGGGCTGAACTCTGAAGCTTTCTTT.

The chain combines TRBV30 with TRBJ1-5; weak D call: TRBD1 (6 bases). The CDR3 has 13 amino acids. V was shortened by 1 base and J by 5 bases, with 9 bases between the two germline ends. From germline, CDR1 is GTSNPN and CDR2 SVGIG (reference sequence). The CDR3 coding sequence is TGTGCCTGGAGTGACAGGGAGGATCAGCCCCAGCATTTT. It is translated as CAWSDREDQPQHF.

This clonotype was counted a few times. The gene calls are TRBV12-3 or TRBV12-4 and TRBJ1-3, with D possibly TRBD1 on 5 matching bases. V was pared by 3 bases and J by 1 base, with 13 bases between. This CDR3 is built from 16 residues. The CDR3 DNA follows: TGTGCCAGCAGTTTTCAGGGAATCCGATCTGGAAACACCATATATTTT. Translated: CASSFQGIRSGNTIYF.

This clonotype was picked up many times. The J gene is TRBJ1-6, the V gene TRBV6-1, with 7 bases identical to TRBD1. V lost 6 bases and J lost 7; bases outside the gene matches: 9. Germline assignment: CDR1 MNHNS and CDR2 SASEGT. This CDR3 region has 15 residues. The CDR3 protein is CASRKTGLTNSPLHF. CDR3 DNA sequence: TGTGCCAGCAGAAAGACAGGGCTGACAAATTCACCCCTCCACTTT.

This clonotype showed up many times. The chain is built from TRBV7-9 and TRBJ2-5; 7 nucleotides agree with TRBD1. The CDR3 is 14 amino acids. In germline, CDR1 is SEHNR, CDR2 FQNEAQ (reference sequence). V shed 8 bases, J shed 2 bases, and the junction held 8 bases outside the gene matches. CDR3 region: CASQPRGMQETQYF. The CDR3 nucleotides are TGTGCCAGCCAACCCAGGGGGATGCAAGAGACCCAGTACTTC.

The V gene is TRBV9, the J gene TRBJ2-2, with TRBD1 matching over 7 bases. Trimming at V came to 0 bases and at J to 1 base, leaving 3 bases not matched to a gene. CDR1 SGDLS and CDR2 YYNGEE come from the germline V gene. The CDR3 spans 16 residues. The CDR3 region is CASSVDRGLNTGELFF. The CDR3 DNA sequence: TGTGCCAGCAGCGTAGATAGGGGGCTGAACACCGGGGAGCTGTTTTTT.

This clonotype has more than one count but fewer than ten. The chain has TRBV29-1 and TRBJ2-2, with D unresolved. The CDR3 runs to 14 residues. The germline V gene encodes CDR1 SQVTM and CDR2 ANQGSEA. With 0 bases removed from V and 1 base from J, the gap between germline ends came to 6 bases. The CDR3 DNA sequence: TGCAGCGTTGAAGATCGAGGGAACACCGGGGAGCTGTTTTTT. This sequence encodes CSVEDRGNTGELFF.

Comments on this clonotype: A much bigger clone sits one base away, suggesting this may be a read error. V is TRBV7-9 and J is TRBJ1-2; D is unclear. CDR3 length: 15 residues. CDR1 SEHNR and CDR2 FQNEAQ come from the germline V gene (reference sequence). The germline V and J ends were trimmed by 5 bases and 3 bases, with 16 bases remaining between them. CDR3 in amino acids: CASSQDLQADYGYTF. The CDR3 DNA follows: TGTGCCAGCAGCCAAGATTTGCAGGCCGACTATGGCTACACCTTC. The complete variable domain, with remaining parts taken from reference TRBV7-9 and TRBJ1-2, reads DTGVSQNPRHKITKRGQNVTFRCDPISEHNRLYWYRQTLGQGPEFLTYFQNEAQLEKSRLLSDRFSAERPKGSFSTLEIQRTEQGDSAMYLCASSQDLQADYGYTFGSGTRLTVV.

This clonotype was seen repeatedly, ten times or more. This chain joins TRBV15 and TRBJ1-1; the D gene is possibly TRBD1 (6 bases). Germline lookup yields CDR1 LNHNV and CDR2 YYDKDF (reference sequence). V was clipped by 1 base and J by 10 bases, with 13 bases between them. The CDR3 is made up of 13 amino acids. CDR3 region: CATSRGPGTLAFF. The CDR3 bases are TGTGCCACCAGCAGAGGTCCCGGGACATTAGCTTTCTTT.

The gene calls are TRBV6-5 and TRBJ2-7, with 13 bases matching TRBD2. Germline-derived CDR1 and CDR2 are MNHEY and SVGAGI. J was trimmed by 3 bases and V by 6 bases; bases with no gene match: 11. This CDR3 region has 17 residues. CDR3 amino acids: CASRRTSGGPTFYEQYF. The CDR3 coding sequence is TGTGCCAGCAGAAGGACTAGCGGGGGCCCGACCTTCTACGAGCAGTACTTC.

This clonotype occurred many times. The genes are TRBV20-1 and TRBJ1-5; no reliable D call. V lost 3 bases, J lost 6 bases, and 15 bases lay in between. CDR3 length: 14 amino acids. The V gene's germline CDR1 is DFQATT and CDR2 SNEGSKA (reference sequence). CDR3 sequence: CSASDPREVQPQHF. The CDR3 coding sequence is TGCAGTGCTAGTGATCCCAGAGAAGTTCAGCCCCAGCATTTT.

Many counts were recorded for this clonotype. The rearrangement links TRBV6-5 to TRBJ1-2, with 9 bases lining up with TRBD1. CDR3 length: 17 amino acids. Germline loops: CDR1 MNHEY, CDR2 SVGAGI. The V segment lost 5 bases and the J segment 4 bases; nucleotides outside the gene matches: 14. The CDR3 here is CASSLYRDREGGYGYTF. The DNA for the CDR3 is TGTGCCAGCAGTCTATACCGGGACAGGGAAGGAGGCTATGGCTACACCTTC.

The sample holds a few counts of this clonotype. This chain joins TRBV6-5 and TRBJ1-1, with D tentatively TRBD1 (5 bases). The V gene's germline CDR1 is MNHEY and CDR2 SVGAGI. This CDR3 region has 13 residues. Trimming took off 6 bases at V and 5 bases at J, with 13 bases between the two ends. The CDR3 bases are TGTGCCAGCAGCTTGGGTCGGGGGACTGAAGCTTTCTTT. As protein: CASSLGRGTEAFF.

The chain links TRBV12-3 or TRBV12-4 to TRBJ2-5, with unresolved D. The V end was cut by 4 bases, the J end by 2 bases, with 8 bases between. The CDR3 has 13 residues. This CDR3 is CASSSGWQETQYF. CDR3 in DNA: TGTGCCAGCAGTTCTGGGTGGCAAGAGACCCAGTACTTC.

This clonotype was seen repeatedly, ten times or more. The V call is TRBV11-2, the J call TRBJ1-3; D uncertain. In germline, CDR1 is SGHAT, CDR2 FQNNGV. This CDR3 spans 14 amino acids. The germline V and J ends were trimmed by 8 bases and 2 bases, with 13 bases remaining between them. The DNA for the CDR3 is TGTGCCAGCGGGCTTACAGCAACTGGAAACACCATATATTTT. It is translated as CASGLTATGNTIYF.

This clonotype was counted many times. The J gene is TRBJ1-2, the V gene TRBV7-8; 12 bases map to TRBD1. The CDR3 is 15 residues long. Germline assignment: CDR1 SGHVS and CDR2 FQNEAQ. V shed 5 bases, J shed 7 bases, and the junction held 8 bases outside the gene matches. Here the CDR3 reads CASSPPGTGGFGYTF. The DNA for the CDR3 is TGTGCCAGCAGCCCGCCCGGGACAGGGGGCTTTGGCTACACCTTC.

This clonotype was recorded only once. The chain uses TRBV9 and TRBJ2-7, with 9 bases lining up with TRBD2. Per the germline V gene, CDR1 is SGDLS and CDR2 is YYNGEE. This CDR3 spans 15 amino acids. After removal of 2 bases from V and 0 bases from J, the junction contained 3 bases not matched to a gene. CDR3 in amino acids: CASSVGLANSYEQYF. As DNA, the CDR3 is TGTGCCAGCAGCGTCGGACTAGCGAACTCCTACGAGCAGTACTTC.

This clonotype was observed a few times. This chain joins TRBV10-3 and TRBJ2-3, with TRBD2 as a possible D gene (6 bases). Germline V CDR1 and CDR2: ENHRY, SYGVKD. CDR3 length equals 13 residues. V was trimmed by 6 bases and J by 4 bases, leaving 11 bases between them. Here the CDR3 DNA reads TGTGCCATCAGACCGGGAGACGCAGATACGCAGTATTTT. It translates to CAIRPGDADTQYF.

In its sample, this clonotype was seen a few times. The chain recombines TRBV12-3 or TRBV12-4 with TRBJ1-2; no reliable D call. V was shortened by 6 bases and J by 8 bases, with 19 bases between the two germline ends. The CDR3 extends over 14 amino acids. CDR3 DNA: TGTGCCAGCAGCCAAGAACCGGGCCGCCAGGGCTACACCTTC. This codes for CASSQEPGRQGYTF.

There are many counts of this clonotype. The V call is TRBV5-6, the J call TRBJ2-7, with TRBD2 as a possible D gene (5 bases). Germline-derived CDR1 and CDR2 are SGHDT and YYEEEE. Trimming removed 4 bases from V and 7 bases from J, with 12 bases in between. The CDR3 spans 12 residues. The CDR3 protein is CASSLERREQYF. The CDR3, as DNA: TGTGCCAGCAGCCTTGAAAGGAGGGAGCAGTACTTC.

The chain uses TRBV2 and TRBJ2-7; 12 bases align to TRBD2. The CDR3 consists of 15 residues. V lost 6 bases to trimming and J lost 3 bases; unmatched junction nucleotides: 6. Germline V gives CDR1 SNHLY, CDR2 FYNNEI. CDR3 sequence reads: CASRTSGGSLYEQYF. The CDR3, as DNA: TGTGCCAGCAGGACTAGCGGGGGCTCTCTCTACGAGCAGTACTTC.

This clonotype was found a few times. The CDR3 DNA is TGTGCCTCCACCCCGGGTAAGGGGTCCGAGCAGTACTTC. Translated: CASTPGKGSEQYF. The rearrangement links TRBV28 to TRBJ2-7; maybe TRBD1 (5 bases). The V end lost 11 bases, the J end lost 6 bases, and 20 bases lay between the germline ends. The CDR3 is 13 amino acids. Germline V gives CDR1 MDHEN, CDR2 SYDVKM.

This clonotype was seen ten or more times. J is TRBJ2-7 and V is TRBV4-1; D remains ambiguous. With 1 base removed from V and 3 bases from J, the gap between germline ends came to 10 bases. Germline-derived CDR1 and CDR2 are MGHRA and YSYEKL. This CDR3 spans 14 amino acids. CDR3 DNA sequence: TGCGCCAGCAGCCAAGCACACCTTAGCTACGAGCAGTACTTC. Translation gives CASSQAHLSYEQYF.

In nucleotides, the CDR3 is TGTGCCAGCAGCTTAGCATCAAGCGGGAGGGAAGAGCAGTACTTC. This sequence encodes CASSLASSGREEQYF. The chain employs TRBV7-2 and TRBJ2-7; 10 nucleotides align to TRBD2. With V trimmed by 0 bases and J by 7 bases, 6 bases remained unmatched. Germline V CDR1 and CDR2: SGHTA, FQGNSA. The CDR3 runs to 15 residues.

About this clonotype itself: A read error is possible here, since a much larger clone lies one base away. CDR3: CASSVDRADYYGYTF. CDR3 sequence (DNA): TGTGCCAGCAGCGTAGACCGTGCCGACTACTATGGCTACACCTTC. The rearrangement joins TRBV7-9 to TRBJ1-2; D uncertain. V was clipped by 5 bases and J by 3 bases, with 16 bases between them. CDR3 length: 15 amino acids. Germline V gives CDR1 SEHNR, CDR2 FQNEAQ (reference sequence).

This clonotype occurred many times. The V gene is TRBV7-9, the J gene TRBJ1-2; a weak D match, TRBD1 (6 bases). This CDR3 has 15 amino acids. CDR1 SEHNR and CDR2 FQNEAQ come from the germline V gene (reference sequence). V lost 5 bases, J lost 2 bases, and 15 bases lay in between. DNA for the CDR3: TGTGCCAGCAGCGACGGGGACATCTCAAACTATGGCTACACCTTC. This codes for CASSDGDISNYGYTF.

This chain links TRBV5-1 with TRBJ1-1; tentatively, D is TRBD1 (5 bases). CDR1 and CDR2 from the germline V gene are SGHRS and YFSETQ. V dropped 4 bases and J dropped 5 bases, with 15 bases sitting between them. The CDR3 length is 14 residues. The CDR3 is CASSTGRFDTEAFF. The CDR3 DNA follows: TGCGCCAGCAGCACGGGACGGTTTGATACTGAAGCTTTCTTT.

The chain uses TRBV6-2 or TRBV6-3 and TRBJ1-5; D possibly corresponds to TRBD1 (6 bases). This CDR3 is built from 15 residues. Trimming removed 5 bases at V and 2 bases at J, with 13 bases between. Germline CDR1 MNHEY, CDR2 SVGEGT. Here the CDR3 reads CASSKTGLGNQPQHF. CDR3 sequence (DNA): TGTGCCAGCAGTAAAACAGGGTTGGGCAATCAGCCCCAGCATTTT.

The chain links TRBV5-1 to TRBJ2-1; the D is unclear. CDR1 and CDR2 (germline): SGHRS, YFSETQ. Between the trimmed V and J ends, which lost 0 bases and 5 bases, there was a span of 6 bases. This CDR3 is built from 13 residues. CDR3 amino acids: CASSLVMDNEQFF. The CDR3 DNA is TGCGCCAGCAGCTTGGTTATGGACAATGAGCAGTTCTTC.